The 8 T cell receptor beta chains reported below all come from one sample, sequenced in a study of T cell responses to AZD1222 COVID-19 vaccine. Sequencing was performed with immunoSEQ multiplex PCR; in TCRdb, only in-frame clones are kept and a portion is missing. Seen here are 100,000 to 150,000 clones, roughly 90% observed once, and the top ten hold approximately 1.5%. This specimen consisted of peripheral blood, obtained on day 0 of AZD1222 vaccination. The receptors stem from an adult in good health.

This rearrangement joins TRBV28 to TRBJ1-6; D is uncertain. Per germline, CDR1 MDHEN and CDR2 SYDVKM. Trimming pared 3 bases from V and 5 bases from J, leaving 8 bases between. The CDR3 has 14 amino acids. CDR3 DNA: TGTGCCAGCAGTTTGGGTCAGAATAATTCACCCCTCCACTTT. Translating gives CASSLGQNNSPLHF.

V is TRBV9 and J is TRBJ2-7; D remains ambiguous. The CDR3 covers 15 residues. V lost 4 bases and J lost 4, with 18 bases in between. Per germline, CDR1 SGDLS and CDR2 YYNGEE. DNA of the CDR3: TGTGCCAGCAGCCCTGGGGTGGAATTCTCTTACGAGCAGTACTTC. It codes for CASSPGVEFSYEQYF. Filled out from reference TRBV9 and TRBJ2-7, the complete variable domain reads DSGVTQTPKHLITATGQRVTLRCSPRSGDLSVYWYQQSLDQGLQFLIQYYNGEERAKGNILERFSAQQFPDLHSELNLSSLELGDSALYFCASSPGVEFSYEQYFGPGTRLTVT.

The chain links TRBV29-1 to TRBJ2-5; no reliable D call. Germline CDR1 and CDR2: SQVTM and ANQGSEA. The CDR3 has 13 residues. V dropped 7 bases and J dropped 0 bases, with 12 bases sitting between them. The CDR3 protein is CSADGGNQETQYF. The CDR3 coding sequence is TGCAGCGCGGACGGTGGGAACCAAGAGACCCAGTACTTC.

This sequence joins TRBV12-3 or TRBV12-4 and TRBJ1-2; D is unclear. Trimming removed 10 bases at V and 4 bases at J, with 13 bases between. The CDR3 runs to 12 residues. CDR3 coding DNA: TGTGCCACCCTTATGATGGCCTATGGCTACACCTTC. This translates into CATLMMAYGYTF.

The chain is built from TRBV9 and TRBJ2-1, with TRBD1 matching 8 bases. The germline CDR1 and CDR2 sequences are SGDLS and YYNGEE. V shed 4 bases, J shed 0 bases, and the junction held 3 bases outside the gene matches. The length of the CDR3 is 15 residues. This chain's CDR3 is CASSSTGGSYNEQFF. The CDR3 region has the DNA TGTGCCAGCAGCTCCACAGGGGGCTCCTACAATGAGCAGTTCTTC.

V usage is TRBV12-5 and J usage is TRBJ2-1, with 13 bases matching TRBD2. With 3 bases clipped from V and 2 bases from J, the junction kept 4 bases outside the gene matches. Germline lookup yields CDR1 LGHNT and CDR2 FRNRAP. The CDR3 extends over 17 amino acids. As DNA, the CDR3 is TGTGCTAGTGGTTTACGGACTAGCGGGAGAACCTACAATGAGCAGTTCTTC. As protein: CASGLRTSGRTYNEQFF.

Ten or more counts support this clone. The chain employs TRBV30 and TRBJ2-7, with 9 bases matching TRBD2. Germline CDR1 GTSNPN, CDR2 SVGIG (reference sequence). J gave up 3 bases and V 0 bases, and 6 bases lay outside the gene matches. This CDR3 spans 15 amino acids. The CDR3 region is CAWSVRLAGNYEQYF. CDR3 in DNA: TGTGCCTGGAGTGTACGGCTAGCGGGGAACTACGAGCAGTACTTC.

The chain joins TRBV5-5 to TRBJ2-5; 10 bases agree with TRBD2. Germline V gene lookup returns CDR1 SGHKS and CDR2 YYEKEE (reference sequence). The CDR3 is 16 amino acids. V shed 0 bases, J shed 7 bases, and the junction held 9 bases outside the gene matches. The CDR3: CASSLAVQREGMTQYF. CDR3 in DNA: TGTGCCAGCAGCTTGGCTGTCCAGCGGGAGGGAATGACCCAGTACTTC.